This TCR beta chain was retrieved from a study of beta chain features in type 1 diabetes. Study details: Healthy donors and patients had similar age, gender and cell yields.

V was clipped by 4 bases and J by 6 bases, with 13 bases between them. CDR1 is SGHRS, CDR2 YFSETQ, per germline. The CDR3 is made up of 13 amino acids. There are a few counts of this clone. All of the isolated RNA was reverse transcribed, so expressed TCRB transcripts were sequenced. Deep immunoSEQ sequencing covered naive, central memory and regulatory T cell samples. TCRdb's copy holds only in-frame clones and misses some; the assay was immunoSEQ multiplex PCR. The table includes 900,000 or so clones, roughly a sixth detected once. The chain links TRBV5-1 to TRBJ1-1; D might be TRBD1 (5 bases). The sequence derives from a woman aged 18-29 years in good health. The sequencing input was naive CD4+ T cells from blood. CDR3 loop: CASSGNQGSEAFF. The CDR3 DNA sequence: TGCGCCAGCAGCGGAAATCAGGGTTCTGAAGCTTTCTTT.